Only a few counts were recorded for the clone carrying this T cell receptor (beta chain). The data originate from a study of blood T cell repertoires in COVID-19. The protocol was immunoSEQ multiplex PCR, while the TCRdb copy is restricted to in-frame clones and leaves out a portion. The sample lists under 250,000 clones, 80% to 85% occurring once. Germline V gene sequence: CDR1 MNHNS, CDR2 SASEGT. The length of the CDR3 is 18 residues. The V end was cut by 0 bases, the J end by 1 base, with 17 bases between. This sequence was found in a middle-aged woman who had recovered from COVID-19. Sequenced input: peripheral blood. V gene TRBV6-1 combines with J gene TRBJ2-3; D not resolved. Here the CDR3 reads CASSEANEAVRGTDTQYF. Written as DNA, the CDR3 is TGTGCCAGCAGTGAAGCTAATGAGGCTGTTCGGGGCACAGATACGCAGTATTTT.